The T cell receptor beta chain under discussion was sequenced for a study of blood T cells in healthy people across ages. Individuals who donated were healthy Caucasians from Russia aged roughly 6 to 90. Isolation per sample recovered at least 7 million PBMCs. Using a J-beta primer mix together with a sample-barcoded 5' primer, a second PCR was run for about 6 to 11 cycles. In TCRdb, the 5' RACE reads were re-called with MiXCR into one record per CDR3 protein. The sample lists hundreds of thousands of distinct CDR3 sequences, roughly 50% seen once, with approximately 32% in the top ten. This CDR3 is built from 17 residues. Per germline, CDR1 SGHRS and CDR2 YFSETQ. With V trimmed by 1 base and J by 4 bases, 11 bases remained unmatched.

J is TRBJ2-3 and V is TRBV5-1, with 8 bases aligning to TRBD1. Sequenced: blood. This TCR came from a woman aged 60-75 years in good health. CDR3 bases: TGCGCCAGCAGCTTGAACCCGTGGGACAGGACGTCAGATACGCAGTATTTT. It specifies CASSLNPWDRTSDTQYF.